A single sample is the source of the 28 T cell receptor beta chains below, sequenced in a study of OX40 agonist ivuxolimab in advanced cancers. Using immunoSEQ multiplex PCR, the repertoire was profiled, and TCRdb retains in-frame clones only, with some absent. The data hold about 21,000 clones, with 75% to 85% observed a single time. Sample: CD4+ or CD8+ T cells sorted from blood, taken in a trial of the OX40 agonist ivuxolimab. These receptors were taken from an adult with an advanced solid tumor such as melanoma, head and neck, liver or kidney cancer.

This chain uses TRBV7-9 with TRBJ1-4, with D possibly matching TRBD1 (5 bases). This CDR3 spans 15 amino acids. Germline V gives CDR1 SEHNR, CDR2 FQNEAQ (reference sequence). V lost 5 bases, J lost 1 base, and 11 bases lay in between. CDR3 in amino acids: CASSPPQGTNEKLFF. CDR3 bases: TGTGCCAGCAGCCCCCCGCAGGGAACTAATGAAAAACTGTTTTTT.

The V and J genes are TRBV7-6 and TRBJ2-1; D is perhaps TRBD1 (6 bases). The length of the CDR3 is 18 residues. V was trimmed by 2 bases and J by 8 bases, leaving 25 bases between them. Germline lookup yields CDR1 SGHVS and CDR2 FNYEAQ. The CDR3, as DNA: TGTGCCAGCAGCTTATTAGGACAGCCTAACCCTCGACGGGATGAGCAGTTCTTC. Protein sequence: CASSLLGQPNPRRDEQFF.

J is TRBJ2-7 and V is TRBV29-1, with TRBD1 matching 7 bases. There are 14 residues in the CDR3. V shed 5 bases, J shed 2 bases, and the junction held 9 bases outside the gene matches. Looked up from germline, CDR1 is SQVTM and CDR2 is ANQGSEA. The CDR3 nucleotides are TGCAGCGTTATACCCAGGGGGTTGACCTACGAGCAGTACTTC. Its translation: CSVIPRGLTYEQYF.

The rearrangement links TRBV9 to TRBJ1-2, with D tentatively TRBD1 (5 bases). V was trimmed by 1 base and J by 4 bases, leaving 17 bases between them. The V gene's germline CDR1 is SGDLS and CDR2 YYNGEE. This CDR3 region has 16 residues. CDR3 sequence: CASSVHPRGSVYGYTF. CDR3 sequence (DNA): TGTGCCAGCAGCGTACATCCTCGGGGGTCCGTCTATGGCTACACCTTC.

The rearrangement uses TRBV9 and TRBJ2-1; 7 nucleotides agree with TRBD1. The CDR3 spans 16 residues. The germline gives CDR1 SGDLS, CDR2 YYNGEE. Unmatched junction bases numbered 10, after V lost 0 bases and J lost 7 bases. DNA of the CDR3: TGTGCCAGCAGCGTAGGAGGGGGCAACCGGGGAAATGAGCAGTTCTTC. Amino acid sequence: CASSVGGGNRGNEQFF.

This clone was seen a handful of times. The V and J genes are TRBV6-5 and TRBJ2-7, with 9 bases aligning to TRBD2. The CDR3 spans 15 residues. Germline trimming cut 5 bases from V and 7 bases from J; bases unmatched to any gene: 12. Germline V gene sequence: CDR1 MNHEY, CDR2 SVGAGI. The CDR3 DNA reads TGTGCCAGCAGTCCGATAGCGGGGGCCCCTTTAGAGCAGTACTTC. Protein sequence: CASSPIAGAPLEQYF.

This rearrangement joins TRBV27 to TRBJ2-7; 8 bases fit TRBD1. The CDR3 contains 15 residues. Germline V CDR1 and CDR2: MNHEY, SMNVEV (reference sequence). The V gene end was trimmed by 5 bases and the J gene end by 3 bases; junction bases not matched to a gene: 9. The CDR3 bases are TGTGCCAGCAGTCCATGGACAGGGACATTCTACGAGCAGTACTTC. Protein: CASSPWTGTFYEQYF.

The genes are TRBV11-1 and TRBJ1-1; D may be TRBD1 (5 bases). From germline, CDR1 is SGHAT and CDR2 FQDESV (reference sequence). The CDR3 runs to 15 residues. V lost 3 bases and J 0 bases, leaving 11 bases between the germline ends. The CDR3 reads CASSFGTAMNTEAFF. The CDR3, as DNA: TGTGCCAGCAGCTTCGGGACGGCAATGAACACTGAAGCTTTCTTT.

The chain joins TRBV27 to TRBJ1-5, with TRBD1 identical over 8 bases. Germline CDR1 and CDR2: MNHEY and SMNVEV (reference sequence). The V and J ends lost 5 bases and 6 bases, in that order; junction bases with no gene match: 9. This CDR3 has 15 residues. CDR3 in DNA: TGTGCCAGCAGTCCCAGGACAGGGAGGGGTCAGCCCCAGCATTTT. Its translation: CASSPRTGRGQPQHF.

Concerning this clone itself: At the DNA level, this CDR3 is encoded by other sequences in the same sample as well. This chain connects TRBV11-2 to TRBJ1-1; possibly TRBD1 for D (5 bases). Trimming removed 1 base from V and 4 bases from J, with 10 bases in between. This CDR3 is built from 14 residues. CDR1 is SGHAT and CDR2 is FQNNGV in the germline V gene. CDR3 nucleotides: TGTGCCAGCAGCTTAGCAGGGCGAGGCACTGAAGCTTTCTTT. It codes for CASSLAGRGTEAFF.

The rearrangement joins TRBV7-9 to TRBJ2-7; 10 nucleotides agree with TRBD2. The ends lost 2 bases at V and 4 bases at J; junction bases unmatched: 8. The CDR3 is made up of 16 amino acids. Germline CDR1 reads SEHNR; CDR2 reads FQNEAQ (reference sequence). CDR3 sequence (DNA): TGTGCCAGCAGCTTAATCCCGGGACTAGCGAGATACGAGCAGTACTTC. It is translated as CASSLIPGLARYEQYF.

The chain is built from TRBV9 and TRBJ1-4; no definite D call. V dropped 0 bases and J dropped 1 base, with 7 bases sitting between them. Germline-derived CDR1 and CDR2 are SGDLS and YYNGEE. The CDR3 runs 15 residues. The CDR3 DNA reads TGTGCCAGCAGCGTAGCAACAAGAACTAATGAAAAACTGTTTTTT. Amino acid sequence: CASSVATRTNEKLFF. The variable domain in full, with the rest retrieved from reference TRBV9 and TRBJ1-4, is DSGVTQTPKHLITATGQRVTLRCSPRSGDLSVYWYQQSLDQGLQFLIQYYNGEERAKGNILERFSAQQFPDLHSELNLSSLELGDSALYFCASSVATRTNEKLFFGSGTQLSVL.

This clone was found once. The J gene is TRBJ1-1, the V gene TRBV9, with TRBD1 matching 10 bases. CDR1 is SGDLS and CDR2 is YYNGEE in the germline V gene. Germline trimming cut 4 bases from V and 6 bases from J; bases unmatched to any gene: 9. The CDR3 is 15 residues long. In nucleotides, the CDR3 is TGTGCCAGCAGCCCAGACAGGGGGCGGGACGCTGAAGCTTTCTTT. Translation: CASSPDRGRDAEAFF.

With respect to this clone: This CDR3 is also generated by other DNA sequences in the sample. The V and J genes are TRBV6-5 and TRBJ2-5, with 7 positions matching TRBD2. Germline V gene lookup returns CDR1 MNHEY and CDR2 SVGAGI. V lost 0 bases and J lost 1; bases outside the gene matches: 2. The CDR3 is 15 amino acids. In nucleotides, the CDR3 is TGTGCCAGCAGTTACTCGGGAGGGGTCCAAGAGACCCAGTACTTC. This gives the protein CASSYSGGVQETQYF.

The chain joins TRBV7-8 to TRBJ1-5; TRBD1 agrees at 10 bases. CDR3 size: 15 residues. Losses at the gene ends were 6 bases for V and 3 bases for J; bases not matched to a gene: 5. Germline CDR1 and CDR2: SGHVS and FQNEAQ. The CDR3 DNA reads TGTGCCAGCAGGGAAGACAGGGGGCTCAATCAGCCCCAGCATTTT. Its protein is CASREDRGLNQPQHF.

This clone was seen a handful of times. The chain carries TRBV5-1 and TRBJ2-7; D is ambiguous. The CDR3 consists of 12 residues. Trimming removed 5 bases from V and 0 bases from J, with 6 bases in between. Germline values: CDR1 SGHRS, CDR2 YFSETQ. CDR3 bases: TGCGCCAGCAGTTCGAGCTCCTACGAGCAGTACTTC. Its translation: CASSSSSYEQYF.

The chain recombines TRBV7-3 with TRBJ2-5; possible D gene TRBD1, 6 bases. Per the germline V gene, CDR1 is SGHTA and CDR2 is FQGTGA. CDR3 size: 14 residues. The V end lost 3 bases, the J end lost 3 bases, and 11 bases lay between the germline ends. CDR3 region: CASSFGTNEETQYF. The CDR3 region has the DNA TGTGCCAGCAGCTTCGGGACAAACGAAGAGACCCAGTACTTC.

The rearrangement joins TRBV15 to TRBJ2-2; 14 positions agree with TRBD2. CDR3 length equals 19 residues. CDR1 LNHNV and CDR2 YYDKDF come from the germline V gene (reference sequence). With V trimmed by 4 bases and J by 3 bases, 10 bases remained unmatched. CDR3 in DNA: TGTGCCACCAGCATCAAGACTAGCGGGAGGGCCTTACACACCGGGGAGCTGTTTTTT. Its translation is CATSIKTSGRALHTGELFF.

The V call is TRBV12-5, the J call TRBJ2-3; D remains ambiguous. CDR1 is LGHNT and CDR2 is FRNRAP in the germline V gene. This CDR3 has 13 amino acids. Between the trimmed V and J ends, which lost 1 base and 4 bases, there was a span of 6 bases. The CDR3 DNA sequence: TGTGCTAGTGGTTTGGGGCTAGCAGATACGCAGTATTTT. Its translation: CASGLGLADTQYF.

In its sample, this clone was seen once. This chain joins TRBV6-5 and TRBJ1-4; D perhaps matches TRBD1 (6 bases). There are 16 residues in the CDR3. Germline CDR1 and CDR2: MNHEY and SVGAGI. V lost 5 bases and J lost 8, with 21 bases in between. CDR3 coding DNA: TGTGCCAGCAGTAACTGGGGGCGGGGAGGTGAGGAAAAACTGTTTTTT. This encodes CASSNWGRGGEEKLFF.

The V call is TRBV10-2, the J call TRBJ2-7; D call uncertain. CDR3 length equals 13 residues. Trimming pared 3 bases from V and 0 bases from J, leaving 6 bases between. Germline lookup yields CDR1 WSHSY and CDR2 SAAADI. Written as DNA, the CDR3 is TGCGCCAGCAGTGACACAAGCTCCTACGAGCAGTACTTC. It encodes CASSDTSSYEQYF.

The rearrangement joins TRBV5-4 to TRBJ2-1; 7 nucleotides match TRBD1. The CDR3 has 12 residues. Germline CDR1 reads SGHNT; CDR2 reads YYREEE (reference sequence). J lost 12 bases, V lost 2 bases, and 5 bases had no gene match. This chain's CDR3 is CASSFGQDGQFF. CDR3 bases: TGTGCCAGCAGCTTCGGACAGGACGGGCAGTTCTTC. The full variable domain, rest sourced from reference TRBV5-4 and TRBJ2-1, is ETGVTQSPTHLIKTRGQQVTLRCSSQSGHNTVSWYQQALGQGPQFIFQYYREEENGRGNFPPRFSGLQFPNYSSELNVNALELDDSALYLCASSFGQDGQFFGPGTRLTVL.

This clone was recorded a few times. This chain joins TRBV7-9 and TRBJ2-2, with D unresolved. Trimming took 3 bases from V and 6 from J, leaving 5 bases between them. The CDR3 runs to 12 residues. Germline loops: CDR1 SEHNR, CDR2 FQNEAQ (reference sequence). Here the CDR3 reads CASSFRSGELFF. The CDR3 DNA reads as TGTGCCAGCAGCTTTCGTTCCGGGGAGCTGTTTTTT.

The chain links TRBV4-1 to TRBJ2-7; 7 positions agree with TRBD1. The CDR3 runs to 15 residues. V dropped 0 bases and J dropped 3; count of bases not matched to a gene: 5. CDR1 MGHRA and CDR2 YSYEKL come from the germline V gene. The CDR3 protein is CASSQDQYRGYEQYF. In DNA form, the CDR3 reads TGCGCCAGCAGCCAAGATCAATACAGGGGCTACGAGCAGTACTTC.

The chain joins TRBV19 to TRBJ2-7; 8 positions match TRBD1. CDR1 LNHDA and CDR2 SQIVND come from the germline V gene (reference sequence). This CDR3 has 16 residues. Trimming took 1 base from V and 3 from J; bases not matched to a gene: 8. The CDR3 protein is CASSIVGQGSSYEQYF. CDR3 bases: TGTGCCAGTAGTATAGTCGGACAGGGTTCAAGCTACGAGCAGTACTTC. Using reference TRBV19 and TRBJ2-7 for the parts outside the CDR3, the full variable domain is DGGITQSPKYLFRKEGQNVTLSCEQNLNHDAMYWYRQDPGQGLRLIYYSQIVNDFQKGDIAEGYSVSREKKESFPLTVTSAQKNPTAFYLCASSIVGQGSSYEQYFGPGTRLTVT.

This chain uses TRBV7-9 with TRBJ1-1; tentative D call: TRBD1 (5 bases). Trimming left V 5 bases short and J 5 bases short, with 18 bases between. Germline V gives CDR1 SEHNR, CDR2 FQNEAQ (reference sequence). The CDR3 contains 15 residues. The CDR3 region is CASSPPKGRNTEAFF. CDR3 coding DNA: TGTGCCAGCAGCCCCCCTAAGGGGAGGAATACTGAAGCTTTCTTT.

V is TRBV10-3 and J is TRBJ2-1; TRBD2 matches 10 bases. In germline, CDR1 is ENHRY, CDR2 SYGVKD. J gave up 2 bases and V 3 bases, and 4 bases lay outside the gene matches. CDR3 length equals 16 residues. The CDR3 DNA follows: TGTGCCATCAGTGAATCTCTAGCGGGGGCCTACAATGAGCAGTTCTTC. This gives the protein CAISESLAGAYNEQFF.

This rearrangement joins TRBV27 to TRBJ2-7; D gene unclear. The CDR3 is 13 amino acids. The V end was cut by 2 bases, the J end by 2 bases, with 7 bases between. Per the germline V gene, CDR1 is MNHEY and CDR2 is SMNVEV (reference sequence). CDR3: CASSLGQTYEQYF. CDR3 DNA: TGTGCCAGCAGTTTAGGGCAGACCTACGAGCAGTACTTC.